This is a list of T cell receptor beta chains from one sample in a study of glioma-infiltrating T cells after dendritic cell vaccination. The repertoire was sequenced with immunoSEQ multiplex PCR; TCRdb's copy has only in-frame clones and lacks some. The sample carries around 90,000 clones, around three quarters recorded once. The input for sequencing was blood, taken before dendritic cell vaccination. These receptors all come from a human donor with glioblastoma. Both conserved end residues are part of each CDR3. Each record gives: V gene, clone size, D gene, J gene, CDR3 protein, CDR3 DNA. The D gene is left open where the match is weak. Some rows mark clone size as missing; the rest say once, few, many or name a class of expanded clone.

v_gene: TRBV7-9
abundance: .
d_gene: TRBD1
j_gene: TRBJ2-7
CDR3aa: CASSGQGREQYF
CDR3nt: TGTGCCAGCAGCGGACAGGGGCGCGAGCAGTACTTC

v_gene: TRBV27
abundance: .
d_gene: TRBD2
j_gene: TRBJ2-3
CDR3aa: CASSGLAGVTDTQYF
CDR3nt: TGTGCCAGCAGTGGCCTAGCGGGGGTCACAGATACGCAGTATTTT

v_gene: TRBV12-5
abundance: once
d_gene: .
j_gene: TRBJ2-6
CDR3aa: CASGLVVGGSGANVLTF
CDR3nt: TGTGCTAGTGGTTTGGTAGTGGGGGGCTCTGGGGCCAACGTCCTGACTTTC

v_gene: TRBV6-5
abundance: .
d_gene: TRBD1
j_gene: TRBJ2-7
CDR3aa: CAPGQGRGRPEQYF
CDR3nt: TGTGCCCCCGGACAGGGCAGGGGGCGACCCGAGCAGTACTTC

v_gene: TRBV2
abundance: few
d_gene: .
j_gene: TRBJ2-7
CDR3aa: CASSDQRVLSSYEQYF
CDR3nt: TGTGCCAGCAGTGATCAGCGGGTATTGAGCTCCTACGAGCAGTACTTC

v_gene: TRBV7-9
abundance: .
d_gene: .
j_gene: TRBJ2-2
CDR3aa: CASSLGTGSNTGELFF
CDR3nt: TGTGCCAGCAGCTTAGGAACAGGGTCGAACACCGGGGAGCTGTTTTTT

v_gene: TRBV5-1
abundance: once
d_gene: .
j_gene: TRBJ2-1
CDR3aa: CASSATTNSYNEQFF
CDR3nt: TGCGCCAGCAGCGCCACTACGAACTCCTACAATGAGCAGTTCTTC

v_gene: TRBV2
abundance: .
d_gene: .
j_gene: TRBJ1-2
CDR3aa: CASSELDSNYGYTF
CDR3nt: TGTGCCAGCAGTGAATTGGACAGCAACTATGGCTACACCTTC

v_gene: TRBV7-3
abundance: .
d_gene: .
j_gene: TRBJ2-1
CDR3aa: CASSMDFHPLNEQFF
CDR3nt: TGTGCCAGCAGCATGGACTTCCACCCATTAAATGAGCAGTTCTTC

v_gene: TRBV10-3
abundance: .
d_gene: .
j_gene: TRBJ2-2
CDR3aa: CAISEKVTGNTGELFF
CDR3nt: TGTGCCATCAGTGAGAAGGTGACAGGGAACACCGGGGAGCTGTTTTTT

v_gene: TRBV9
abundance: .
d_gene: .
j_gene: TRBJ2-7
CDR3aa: CASVSHEQYF
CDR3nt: TGTGCCAGTGTTAGCCACGAGCAGTACTTC

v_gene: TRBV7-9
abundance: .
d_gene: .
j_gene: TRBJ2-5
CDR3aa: CASSSGSKKETQYF
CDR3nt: TGTGCCAGCAGCTCAGGTTCCAAGAAAGAGACCCAGTACTTC

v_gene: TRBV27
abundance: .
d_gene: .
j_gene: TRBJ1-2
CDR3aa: CASGGDYGYTF
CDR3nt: TGTGCCAGCGGGGGGGACTATGGCTACACCTTC

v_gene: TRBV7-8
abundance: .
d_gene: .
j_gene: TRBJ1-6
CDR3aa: CASSLDGMDGRLHF
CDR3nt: TGTGCCAGCAGCTTAGACGGGATGGACGGTCGGCTCCACTTT

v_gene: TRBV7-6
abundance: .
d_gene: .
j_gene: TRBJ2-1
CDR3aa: CASSLDNSAASYNEQFF
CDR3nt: TGTGCCAGCAGCTTAGATAATTCAGCGGCTTCCTACAATGAGCAGTTCTTC

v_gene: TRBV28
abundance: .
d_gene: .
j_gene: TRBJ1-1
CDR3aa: CASRTMRRGATEAFF
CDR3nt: TGTGCCAGCAGAACCATGCGTCGGGGGGCCACTGAAGCTTTCTTT

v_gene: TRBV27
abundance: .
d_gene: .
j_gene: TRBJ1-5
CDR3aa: CASSLTRDNQPQHF
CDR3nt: TGTGCCAGCAGTTTAACCAGGGACAATCAGCCCCAGCATTTT

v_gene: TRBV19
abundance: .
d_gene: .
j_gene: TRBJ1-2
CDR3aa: CASSMGAGAYGYTF
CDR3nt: TGTGCCAGTAGTATGGGGGCAGGGGCCTATGGCTACACCTTC

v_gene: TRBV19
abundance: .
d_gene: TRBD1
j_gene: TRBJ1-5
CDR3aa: CASSDGQGGNQPQHF
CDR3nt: TGTGCCAGTAGTGACGGACAGGGTGGGAATCAGCCCCAGCATTTT

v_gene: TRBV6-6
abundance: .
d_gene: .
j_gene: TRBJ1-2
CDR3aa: CASTPQGWAYGYTF
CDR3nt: TGTGCCAGCACTCCACAGGGTTGGGCCTATGGCTACACCTTC

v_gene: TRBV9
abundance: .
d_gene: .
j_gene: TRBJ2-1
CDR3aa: CASSPGGSSYNEQFF
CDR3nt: TGTGCCAGCAGCCCAGGGGGGAGCTCCTACAATGAGCAGTTCTTC

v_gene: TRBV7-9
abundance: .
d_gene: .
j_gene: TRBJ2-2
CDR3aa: CASSLWQGSDTGELFF
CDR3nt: TGTGCCAGCAGCTTATGGCAGGGGTCGGACACCGGGGAGCTGTTTTTT

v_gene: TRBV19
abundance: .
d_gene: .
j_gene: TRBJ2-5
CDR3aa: CASSMDRGLTQYF
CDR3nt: TGTGCCAGTAGTATGGACCGGGGGTTAACCCAGTACTTC

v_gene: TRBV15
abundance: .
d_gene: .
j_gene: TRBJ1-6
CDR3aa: CATSRVRGGRNSPLHF
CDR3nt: TGTGCCACCAGCAGGGTGAGAGGAGGGCGGAATTCACCCCTCCACTTT

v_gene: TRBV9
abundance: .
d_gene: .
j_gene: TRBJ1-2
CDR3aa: CASSPWSGNNYGYTF
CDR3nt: TGTGCCAGCAGCCCTTGGAGCGGGAATAACTATGGCTACACCTTC

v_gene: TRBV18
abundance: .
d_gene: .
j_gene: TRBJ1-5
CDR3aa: CASSTTGNQPQHF
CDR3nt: TGTGCCAGCTCCACTACAGGGAACCAGCCCCAGCATTTT

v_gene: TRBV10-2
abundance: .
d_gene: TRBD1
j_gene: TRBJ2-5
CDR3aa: CASRPPALGTGQETQYF
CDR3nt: TGCGCCAGCAGGCCCCCCGCCCTCGGGACAGGCCAAGAGACCCAGTACTTC

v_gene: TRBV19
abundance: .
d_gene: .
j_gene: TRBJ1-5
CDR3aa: CASSIVPGVAQPQHF
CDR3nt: TGTGCCAGTAGTATAGTCCCAGGGGTCGCTCAGCCCCAGCATTTT

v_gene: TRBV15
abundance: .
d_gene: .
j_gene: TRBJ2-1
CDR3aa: CATSRDPGGPYNEQFF
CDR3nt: TGTGCCACCAGCAGAGATCCCGGGGGGCCCTACAATGAGCAGTTCTTC

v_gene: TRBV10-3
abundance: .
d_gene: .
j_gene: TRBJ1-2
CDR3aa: CATHNQTHGYTF
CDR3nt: TGTGCCACCCATAATCAGACACATGGCTACACCTTC

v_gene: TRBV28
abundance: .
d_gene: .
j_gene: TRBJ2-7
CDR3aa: CASSDSYEQYF
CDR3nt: TGTGCCAGCAGTGACAGCTACGAGCAGTACTTC

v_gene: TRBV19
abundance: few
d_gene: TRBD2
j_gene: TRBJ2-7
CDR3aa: CASSIAIAGAGEQYF
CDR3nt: TGTGCCAGTAGTATAGCGATAGCGGGAGCGGGCGAGCAGTACTTC

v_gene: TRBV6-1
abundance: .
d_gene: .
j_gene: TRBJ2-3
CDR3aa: CASSGGYGDTQYF
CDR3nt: TGTGCCAGCAGTGGCGGGTACGGAGATACGCAGTATTTT

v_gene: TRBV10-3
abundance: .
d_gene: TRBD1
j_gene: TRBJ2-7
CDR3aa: CAIRAGTGVRYEQYF
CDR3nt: TGTGCCATCAGAGCCGGGACAGGGGTACGCTACGAGCAGTACTTC

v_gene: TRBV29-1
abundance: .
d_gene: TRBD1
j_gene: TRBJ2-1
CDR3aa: CSVATAGTGSNEQFF
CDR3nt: TGCAGCGTTGCCACTGCCGGGACAGGGAGCAATGAGCAGTTCTTC